These T cell receptor beta chains were read from a single sample in a study of OX40 agonist ivuxolimab in advanced cancers. Here immunoSEQ multiplex PCR was the method, and the copy in TCRdb shows in-frame clones only, minus some. The sample shows about 60,000 clones, about 85% of them seen only once. The sequencing used CD4+ or CD8+ T cells sorted from blood, collected in a trial of the OX40 agonist ivuxolimab. Receptor source: an adult with an advanced solid tumor such as melanoma, head and neck, liver or kidney cancer. Each CDR3 is given with its conserved first and last residue. Fields, in order: CDR3 DNA, CDR3 protein, clone size, J gene, V gene, D gene. D genes are given only for firm matches. Clone size, where shown, is once, few, many, or a class for clones that have expanded.

cdr3_nt: TGTGCCAGCATGGGGGAGACCCAGTACTTC
cdr3_aa: CASMGETQYF
clone_size: .
j_call: TRBJ2-5
v_call: TRBV27
d_call: .

cdr3_nt: TGTGCCAGCTCAGTTACAGACGACTACTATGGCTACACCTTC
cdr3_aa: CASSVTDDYYGYTF
clone_size: .
j_call: TRBJ1-2
v_call: TRBV18
d_call: .

cdr3_nt: TGTGCCAGCAGTGACTCGATCTCATCTAGCGGATCCTACAATGAGCAGTTCTTC
cdr3_aa: CASSDSISSSGSYNEQFF
clone_size: once
j_call: TRBJ2-1
v_call: TRBV6-4
d_call: TRBD2

cdr3_nt: TGTGCCAGCAGTTTATCGGGGGGGCACCTTGAGCAGTTCTTC
cdr3_aa: CASSLSGGHLEQFF
clone_size: .
j_call: TRBJ2-1
v_call: TRBV28
d_call: TRBD2

cdr3_nt: TGTGCCAGCAGTGATGGGAAGGGGGCGGGTGAAAAACTGTTTTTT
cdr3_aa: CASSDGKGAGEKLFF
clone_size: .
j_call: TRBJ1-4
v_call: TRBV2
d_call: TRBD1

cdr3_nt: TGTGCCAGCAGCTTGGTGGGAGGACAGGGGAACGAGCAGTACTTC
cdr3_aa: CASSLVGGQGNEQYF
clone_size: .
j_call: TRBJ2-7
v_call: TRBV5-6
d_call: TRBD1

cdr3_nt: TGTGCCAGCAGTCCTAGCGGGAACTACAATGAGCAGTTCTTC
cdr3_aa: CASSPSGNYNEQFF
clone_size: .
j_call: TRBJ2-1
v_call: TRBV6-5
d_call: TRBD2

cdr3_nt: TGTGCCAGCAGCTTAGCCGTAGACGGTGAAGCTTTCTTT
cdr3_aa: CASSLAVDGEAFF
clone_size: .
j_call: TRBJ1-1
v_call: TRBV11-2
d_call: .

cdr3_nt: TGCGCCAGGGCGGTACGGGGGTTTGACTACGAGCAGTACTTC
cdr3_aa: CARAVRGFDYEQYF
clone_size: .
j_call: TRBJ2-7
v_call: TRBV23-1
d_call: .

cdr3_nt: TGTGCCAGCAGCTTACCGACTCAGCGGGTGAGCTCCTACAATGAGCAGTTCTTC
cdr3_aa: CASSLPTQRVSSYNEQFF
clone_size: .
j_call: TRBJ2-1
v_call: TRBV5-6
d_call: .